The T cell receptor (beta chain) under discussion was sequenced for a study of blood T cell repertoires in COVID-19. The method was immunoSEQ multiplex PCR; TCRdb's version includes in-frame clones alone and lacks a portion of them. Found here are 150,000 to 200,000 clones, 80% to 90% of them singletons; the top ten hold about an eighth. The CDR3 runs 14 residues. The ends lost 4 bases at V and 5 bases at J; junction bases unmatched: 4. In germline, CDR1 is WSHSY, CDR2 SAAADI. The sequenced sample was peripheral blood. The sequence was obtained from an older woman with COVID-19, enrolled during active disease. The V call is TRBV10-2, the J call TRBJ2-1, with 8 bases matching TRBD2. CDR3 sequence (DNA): TGCGCCAGCAGTGCACTAGCGGCCAACAATGAGCAGTTCTTC. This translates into CASSALAANNEQFF.